Listed below are T cell receptor beta chains from one sample, sequenced in a study of cytomegalovirus exposure and HLA in healthy donors. Data came from immunoSEQ multiplex PCR; TCRdb stores just in-frame clones and leaves some out. The sample comprises about 260,000 clones, 90% of which are singletons, and roughly 3% rests with the top ten. Material: PBMCs. The source of these receptors is a woman in her 30s in good health and CMV-seronegative. Each CDR3 is given with its conserved first and last residue. The D gene is left open where the match is weak. Expanded clones get a size class; other rows say once, few or many, or leave the size out.

TRBV7-2	few	TRBJ2-7	TRBD2	TGTGCCAGCAGTTTGACTAGCGGGAGATTAAACGAGCAGTACTTC	CASSLTSGRLNEQYF
TRBV6-5	.	TRBJ2-7	.	TGTGCCAGCAGTTACGCCACAGGGAAATACGAGCAGTACTTC	CASSYATGKYEQYF
TRBV10-3	few	TRBJ2-1	.	TGTGCCATCAGTGAGTCCGGCGAGCAGTTCTTC	CAISESGEQFF
TRBV4-1	once	TRBJ1-1	TRBD1	TGCGCCAGCAGCCAGTTAACCGGGACAGGGACCAGATATGAAGCTTTCTTT	CASSQLTGTGTRYEAFF
TRBV29-1	.	TRBJ2-2	TRBD2	TGCAGCTTACGACTAGCGGGGAACACCGGGGAGCTGTTTTTT	CSLRLAGNTGELFF
TRBV5-8	few	TRBJ2-7	TRBD1	TGTGCCAGCAGCTTGGCCGGGACAGGGGGCCATCTCGACGAGCAGTACTTC	CASSLAGTGGHLDEQYF
TRBV27	.	TRBJ2-2	TRBD2	TGTGCCAGCAGTTCGGGACTAGCGGGAATGAACACCGGGGAGCTGTTTTTT	CASSSGLAGMNTGELFF
TRBV11-2	.	TRBJ2-7	TRBD2	TGTGCCAGCAGCTCGATAAAAGGTAGCGGGAGACTATACGAGCAGTACTTC	CASSSIKGSGRLYEQYF
TRBV2	.	TRBJ2-7	.	TGTGCCACCCCCGGAAGGGCTCCGGCCTACGAGCAGTACTTC	CATPGRAPAYEQYF
TRBV5-1	.	TRBJ2-7	.	TGCGCCAGCAGCTTGGTTGGTAGCGTTGGAGGGCAGTACTTC	CASSLVGSVGGQYF
TRBV15	.	TRBJ2-3	TRBD2	TGTGCCACCAGCAGCACTAGCGGGTTCCAGGCAGATACGCAGTATTTT	CATSSTSGFQADTQYF
TRBV2	.	TRBJ2-2	TRBD2	TGTGCCAGCTCTCTAGCGGGAAGTTGGACCGGGGAGCTGTTTTTT	CASSLAGSWTGELFF
TRBV27	.	TRBJ1-1	.	TGTGCCAGCAGCGCAGGGACGAACACTGAAGCTTTCTTT	CASSAGTNTEAFF
TRBV15	.	TRBJ2-7	TRBD2	TGTGCCACCAGCAGGGGGACTAGCGAGGGCTACGAGCAGTACTTC	CATSRGTSEGYEQYF
TRBV9	.	TRBJ2-5	.	TGTGCCAGCAGCGTAGGATTACGAGGAGAGACCCAGTACTTC	CASSVGLRGETQYF
TRBV7-8	once	TRBJ1-1	.	TGTGCCAGCAGCTTCCCCAGGGGCGAGGGCACTGAAGCTTTCTTT	CASSFPRGEGTEAFF
TRBV5-4	.	TRBJ1-1	.	TGTGCCAGCAGCTTGTTTGGGACTGAAGCTTTCTTT	CASSLFGTEAFF
TRBV7-3	.	TRBJ2-3	.	TGTGCCAGCAGCCAAACTTACACAGATACGCAGTATTTT	CASSQTYTDTQYF